The subject of this entry is one TCR beta chain. Measured with immunoSEQ multiplex PCR; TCRdb has only the in-frame clones, and not every one. The table has under 85,000 clones, 85% to 90% seen once. The data were obtained in a study of Tregs in tolerant kidney transplant recipients. This CDR3 is 17 amino acids long. With 4 bases clipped from V and 4 bases from J, the junction kept 8 bases outside the gene matches. The germline V gene has CDR1 PRHDT and CDR2 FYEKMQ (reference sequence). V gene TRBV13 combines with J gene TRBJ2-1, with 12 bases that match TRBD2. The material sequenced was CD4+ T cells from blood, taken before the transplant. The origin of this receptor is a human donor who received a combined kidney and bone marrow transplant. CDR3 sequence: CASSSTSGRSSYNEQFF. The DNA for the CDR3 is TGTGCCAGCAGCTCGACTAGCGGGAGAAGTTCATACAATGAGCAGTTCTTC.